In this sample, the clone carrying this T cell receptor beta chain turned up once. The sample originates from a study of blood T cell repertoires in COVID-19. Across the study: PBMCs, B-cell-depleted T cells, or T cells provided the cDNA or gDNA that made up the material.

V was cut by 5 bases and J by 5 bases, with 12 bases left in between. The CDR3 runs to 13 residues. Germline-derived CDR1 and CDR2 are SGHAT and FQNNGV. Participants came from fewer than 25 US areas, aged about 18 to 95 years. The study assigned cohorts using participant-reported clinical history. The repertoire was sequenced with immunoSEQ multiplex PCR; TCRdb's copy has only in-frame clones and lacks some. The sample yields 330,000 or so clones, about 89% seen once. The rearrangement uses TRBV11-2 and TRBJ1-1; D is unclear. The receptor's source is a man aged 35-49 years in a cohort exposed to, infected with or recovered from COVID-19 (not recorded which). Input material: PBMCs or T cells enriched from blood (not recorded which). CDR3 residues: CASSPSSVTEAFF. DNA of the CDR3: TGTGCCAGCAGCCCTTCTTCGGTGACTGAAGCTTTCTTT.